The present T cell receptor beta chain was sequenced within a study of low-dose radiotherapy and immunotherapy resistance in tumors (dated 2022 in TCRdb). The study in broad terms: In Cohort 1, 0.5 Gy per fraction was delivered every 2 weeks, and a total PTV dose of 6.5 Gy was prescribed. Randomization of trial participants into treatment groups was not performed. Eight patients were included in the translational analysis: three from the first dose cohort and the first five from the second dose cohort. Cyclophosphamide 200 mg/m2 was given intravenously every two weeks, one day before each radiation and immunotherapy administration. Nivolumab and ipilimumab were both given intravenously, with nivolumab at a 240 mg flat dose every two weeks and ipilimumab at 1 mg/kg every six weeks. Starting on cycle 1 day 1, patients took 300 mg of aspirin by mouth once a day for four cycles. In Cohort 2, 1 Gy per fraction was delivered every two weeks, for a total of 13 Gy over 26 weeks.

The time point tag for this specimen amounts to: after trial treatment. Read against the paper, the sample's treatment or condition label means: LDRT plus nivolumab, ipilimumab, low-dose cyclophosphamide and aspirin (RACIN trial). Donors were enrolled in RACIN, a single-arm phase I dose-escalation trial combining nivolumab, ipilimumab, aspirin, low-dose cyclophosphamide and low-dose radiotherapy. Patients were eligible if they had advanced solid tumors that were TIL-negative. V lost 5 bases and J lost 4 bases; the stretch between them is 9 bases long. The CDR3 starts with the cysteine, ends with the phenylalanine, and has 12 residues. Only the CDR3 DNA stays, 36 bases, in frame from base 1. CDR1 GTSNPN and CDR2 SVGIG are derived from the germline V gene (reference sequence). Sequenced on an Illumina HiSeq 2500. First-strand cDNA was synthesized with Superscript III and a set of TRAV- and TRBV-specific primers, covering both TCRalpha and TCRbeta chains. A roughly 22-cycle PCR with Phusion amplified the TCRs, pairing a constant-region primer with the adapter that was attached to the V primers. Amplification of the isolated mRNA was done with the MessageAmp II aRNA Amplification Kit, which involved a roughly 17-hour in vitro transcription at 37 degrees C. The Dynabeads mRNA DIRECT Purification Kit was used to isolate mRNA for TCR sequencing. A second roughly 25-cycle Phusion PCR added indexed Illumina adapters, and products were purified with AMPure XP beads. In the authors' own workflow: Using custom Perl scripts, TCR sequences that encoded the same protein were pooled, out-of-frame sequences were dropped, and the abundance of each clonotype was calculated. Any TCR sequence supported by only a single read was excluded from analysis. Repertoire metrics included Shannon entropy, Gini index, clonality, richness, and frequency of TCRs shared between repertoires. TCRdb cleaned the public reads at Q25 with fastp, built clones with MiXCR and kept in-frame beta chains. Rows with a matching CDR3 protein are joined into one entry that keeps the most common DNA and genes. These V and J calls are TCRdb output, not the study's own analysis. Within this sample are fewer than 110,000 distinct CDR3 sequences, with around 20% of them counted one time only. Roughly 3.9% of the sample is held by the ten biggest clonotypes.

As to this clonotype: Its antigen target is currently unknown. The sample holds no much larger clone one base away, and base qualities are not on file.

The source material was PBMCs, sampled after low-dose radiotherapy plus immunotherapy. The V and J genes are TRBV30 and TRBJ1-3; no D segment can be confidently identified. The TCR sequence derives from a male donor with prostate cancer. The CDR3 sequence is CAWGQSGNTIYF. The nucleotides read TGTGCCTGGGGCCAGTCAGGAAACACCATATATTTT. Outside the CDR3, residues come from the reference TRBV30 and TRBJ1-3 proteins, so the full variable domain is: SQTIHQWPATLVQPVGSPLSLECTVEGTSNPNLYWYRQAAGRGLQLLFYSVGIGQISSEVPQNLSASRPQDRQFILSSKKLLLSDSGFYLCAWGQSGNTIYFGEGSWLTVV.